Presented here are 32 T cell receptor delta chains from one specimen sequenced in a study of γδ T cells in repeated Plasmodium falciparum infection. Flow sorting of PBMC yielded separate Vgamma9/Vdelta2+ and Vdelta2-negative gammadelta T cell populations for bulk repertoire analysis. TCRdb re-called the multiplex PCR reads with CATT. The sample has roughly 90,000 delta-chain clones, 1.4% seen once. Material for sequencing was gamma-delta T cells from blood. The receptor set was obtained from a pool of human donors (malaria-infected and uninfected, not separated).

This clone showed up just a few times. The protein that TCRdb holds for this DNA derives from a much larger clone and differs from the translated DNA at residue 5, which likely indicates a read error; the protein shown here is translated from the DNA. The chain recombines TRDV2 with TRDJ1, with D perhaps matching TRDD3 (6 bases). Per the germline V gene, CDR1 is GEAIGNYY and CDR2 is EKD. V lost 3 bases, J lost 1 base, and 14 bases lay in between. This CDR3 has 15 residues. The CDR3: CACDAVGATTDKLIF. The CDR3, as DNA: TGTGCCTGTGACGCCGTGGGGGCCACCACCGATAAACTCATCTTT.

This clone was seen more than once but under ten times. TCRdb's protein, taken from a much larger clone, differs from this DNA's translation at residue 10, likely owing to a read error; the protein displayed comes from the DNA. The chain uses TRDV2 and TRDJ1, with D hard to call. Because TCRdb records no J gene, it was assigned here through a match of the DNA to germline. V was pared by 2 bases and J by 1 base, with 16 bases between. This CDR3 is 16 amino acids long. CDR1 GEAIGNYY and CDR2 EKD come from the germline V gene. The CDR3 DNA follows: TGTGCCTGTGACAAGAATCGGGGTCGTTGCACCGATAAACTCATCTTT. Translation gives CACDKNRGRCTDKLIF.

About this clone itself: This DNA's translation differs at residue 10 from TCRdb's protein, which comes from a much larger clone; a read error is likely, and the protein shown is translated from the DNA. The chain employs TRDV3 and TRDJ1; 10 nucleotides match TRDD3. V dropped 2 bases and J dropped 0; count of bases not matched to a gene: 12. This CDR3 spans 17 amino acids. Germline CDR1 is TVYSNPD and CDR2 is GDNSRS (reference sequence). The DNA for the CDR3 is TGTGCCTTTCCAGATACTGGGGGATCGCCCTACACCGATAAACTCATCTTT. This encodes CAFPDTGGSPYTDKLIF.

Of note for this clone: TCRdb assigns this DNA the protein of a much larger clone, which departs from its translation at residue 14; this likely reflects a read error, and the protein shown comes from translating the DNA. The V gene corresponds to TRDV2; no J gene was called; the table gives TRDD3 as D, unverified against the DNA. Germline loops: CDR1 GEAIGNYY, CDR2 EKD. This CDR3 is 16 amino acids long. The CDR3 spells CACDTLGARGIDKPIF. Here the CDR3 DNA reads TGTGCCTGTGACACCTTGGGGGCTCGGGGAATCGATAAACCCATCTTT.

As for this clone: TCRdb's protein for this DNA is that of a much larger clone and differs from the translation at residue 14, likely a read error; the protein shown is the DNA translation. The chain's CDR3 is CALGELPTGWGIRRDTRQMFF. Written as DNA, the CDR3 is TGTGCTCTTGGGGAACTACCTACAGGGTGGGGGATACGACGGGACACCCGACAGATGTTTTTC. This chain uses TRDV1 with TRDJ3; 11 bases line up with TRDD3. TCRdb records no J gene; here it was assigned by comparing the DNA to germline. The CDR3 is made up of 21 amino acids. Losses at the gene ends were 0 bases for V and 5 bases for J; bases not matched to a gene: 12. Germline V lookup: CDR1 TSWWSYY, CDR2 QGS.

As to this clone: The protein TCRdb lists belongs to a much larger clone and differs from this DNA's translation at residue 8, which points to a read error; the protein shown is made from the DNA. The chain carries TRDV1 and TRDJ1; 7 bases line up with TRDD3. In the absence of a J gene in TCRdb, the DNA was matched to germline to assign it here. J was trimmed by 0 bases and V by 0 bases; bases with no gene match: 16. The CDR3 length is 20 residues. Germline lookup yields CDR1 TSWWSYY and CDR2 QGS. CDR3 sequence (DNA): TGTGCTCTTGGGGAACTAAAGCCGGACTGGGGCCTTTTTTACACCGATAAACTCATCTTT. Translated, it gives CALGELKPDWGLFYTDKLIF.

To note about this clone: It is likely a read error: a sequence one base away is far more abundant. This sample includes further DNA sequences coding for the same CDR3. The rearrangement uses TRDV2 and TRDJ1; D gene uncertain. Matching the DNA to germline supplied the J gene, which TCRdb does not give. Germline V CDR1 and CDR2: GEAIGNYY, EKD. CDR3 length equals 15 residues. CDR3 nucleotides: TGTGCCTGCGACACGGTCGAGGCGCACACCGATAAACTCATCTTT. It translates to CACDTVEAHTDKLIF.

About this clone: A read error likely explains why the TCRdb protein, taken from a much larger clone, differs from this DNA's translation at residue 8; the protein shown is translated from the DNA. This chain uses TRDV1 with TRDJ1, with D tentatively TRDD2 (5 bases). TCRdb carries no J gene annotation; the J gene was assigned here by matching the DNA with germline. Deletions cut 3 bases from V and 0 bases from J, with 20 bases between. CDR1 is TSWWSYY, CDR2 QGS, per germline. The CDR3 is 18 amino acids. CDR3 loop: CALGDLPPFYLYTDKLIF. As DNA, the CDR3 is TGTGCTCTTGGGGACCTACCCCCATTCTATTTGTACACCGATAAACTCATCTTT.

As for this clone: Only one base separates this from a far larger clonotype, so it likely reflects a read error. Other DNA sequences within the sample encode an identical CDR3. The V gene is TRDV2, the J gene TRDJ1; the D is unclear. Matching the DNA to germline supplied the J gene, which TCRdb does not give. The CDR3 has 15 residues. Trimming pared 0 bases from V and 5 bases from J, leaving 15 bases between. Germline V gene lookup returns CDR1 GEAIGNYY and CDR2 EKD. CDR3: CACDTVGTQGDKLIF. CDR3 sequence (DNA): TGTGCCTGTGACACCGTAGGGACCCAAGGGGATAAACTCATCTTT.

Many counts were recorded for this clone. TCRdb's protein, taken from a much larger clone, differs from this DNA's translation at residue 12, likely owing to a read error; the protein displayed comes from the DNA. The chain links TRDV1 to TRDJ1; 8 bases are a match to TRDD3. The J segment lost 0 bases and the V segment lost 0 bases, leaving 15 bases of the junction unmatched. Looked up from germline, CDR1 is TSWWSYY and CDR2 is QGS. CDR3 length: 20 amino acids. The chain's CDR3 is CALGELRPDWGVKYTDKLIF. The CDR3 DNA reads TGTGCTCTTGGGGAACTACGACCAGACTGGGGGGTCAAGTACACCGATAAACTCATCTTT.

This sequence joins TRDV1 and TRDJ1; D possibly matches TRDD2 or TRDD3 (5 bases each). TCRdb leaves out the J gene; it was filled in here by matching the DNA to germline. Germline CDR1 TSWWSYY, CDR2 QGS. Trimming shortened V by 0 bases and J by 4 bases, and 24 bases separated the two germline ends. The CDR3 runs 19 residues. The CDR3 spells CALGELALPHPGRLDKLIF. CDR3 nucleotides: TGTGCTCTTGGGGAACTGGCCCTACCGCACCCTGGGAGGCTCGATAAACTCATCTTT.

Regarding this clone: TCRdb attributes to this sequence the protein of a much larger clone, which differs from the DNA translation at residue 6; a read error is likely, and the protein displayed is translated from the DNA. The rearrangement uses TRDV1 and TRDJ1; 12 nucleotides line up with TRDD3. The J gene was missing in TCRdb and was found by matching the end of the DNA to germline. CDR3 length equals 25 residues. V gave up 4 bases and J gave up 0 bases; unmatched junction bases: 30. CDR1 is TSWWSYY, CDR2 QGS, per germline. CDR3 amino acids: CALGGSHGSNYWGIPPSLYTDKLIF. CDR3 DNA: TGTGCTCTTGGGGGTTCCCACGGGAGCAACTACTGGGGGATACCCCCATCCTTGTACACCGATAAACTCATCTTT.

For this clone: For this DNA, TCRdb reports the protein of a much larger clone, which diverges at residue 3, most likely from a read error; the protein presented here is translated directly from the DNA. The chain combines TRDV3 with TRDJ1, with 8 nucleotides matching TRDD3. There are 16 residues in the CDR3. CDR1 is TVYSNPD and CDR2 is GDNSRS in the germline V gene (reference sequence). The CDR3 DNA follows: TGTGCCCTTAGGAATGGGGGATCCAGTTACACCGATAAACTCATCTTT. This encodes CALRNGGSSYTDKLIF.

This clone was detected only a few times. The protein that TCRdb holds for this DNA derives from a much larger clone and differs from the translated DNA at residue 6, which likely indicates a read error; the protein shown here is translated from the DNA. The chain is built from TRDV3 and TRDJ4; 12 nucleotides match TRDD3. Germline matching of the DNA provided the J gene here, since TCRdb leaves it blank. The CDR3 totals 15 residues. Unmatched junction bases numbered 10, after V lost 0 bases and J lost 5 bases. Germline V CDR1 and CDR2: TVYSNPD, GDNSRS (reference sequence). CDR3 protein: CAFSPDWGILRPLIF. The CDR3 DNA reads TGTGCCTTTAGTCCAGACTGGGGGATACTGAGGCCCCTGATCTTT.

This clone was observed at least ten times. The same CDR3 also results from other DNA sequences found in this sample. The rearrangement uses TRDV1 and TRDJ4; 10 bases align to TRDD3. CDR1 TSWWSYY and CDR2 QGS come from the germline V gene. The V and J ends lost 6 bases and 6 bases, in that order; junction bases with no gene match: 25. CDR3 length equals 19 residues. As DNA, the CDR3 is TGTGCTCTTGGTGAATTTCATTTCCTTCGTACTGGGGGATGGGTGGCCCTGATCTTT. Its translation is CALGEFHFLRTGGWVALIF.

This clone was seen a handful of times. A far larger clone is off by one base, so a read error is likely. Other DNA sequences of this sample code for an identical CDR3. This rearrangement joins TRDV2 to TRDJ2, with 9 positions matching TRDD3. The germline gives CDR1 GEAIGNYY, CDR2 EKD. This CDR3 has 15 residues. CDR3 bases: TGTGCCTGTGACAGGGGGGATACTGTGACAGCTCAACTCTTCTTT. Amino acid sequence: CACDRGDTVTAQLFF.

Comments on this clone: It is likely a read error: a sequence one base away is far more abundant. As DNA, the CDR3 is TGTGCTCTTGGGACCATCTTTGCCGGGGGAGGCTACTGGTACACCGATAAACTCATCTTT. Its protein is CALGTIFAGGGYWYTDKLIF. This chain uses TRDV1 with TRDJ1; D may be TRDD3 (6 bases). TCRdb does not report a J gene; here it was assigned by matching the DNA to germline references. The CDR3 consists of 20 residues. V lost 5 bases and J 0 bases, leaving 28 bases between the germline ends. CDR1 is TSWWSYY and CDR2 is QGS in the germline V gene.

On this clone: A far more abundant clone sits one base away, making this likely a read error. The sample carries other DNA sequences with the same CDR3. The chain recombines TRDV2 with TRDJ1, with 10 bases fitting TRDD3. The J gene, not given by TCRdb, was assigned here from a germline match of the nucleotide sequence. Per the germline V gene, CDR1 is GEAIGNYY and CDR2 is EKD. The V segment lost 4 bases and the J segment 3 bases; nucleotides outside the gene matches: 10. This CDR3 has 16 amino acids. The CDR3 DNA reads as TGTGCCTGTGATGTCTGGGGGATAGGGTGGGCCGATAAACTCATCTTT. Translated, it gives CACDVWGIGWADKLIF.

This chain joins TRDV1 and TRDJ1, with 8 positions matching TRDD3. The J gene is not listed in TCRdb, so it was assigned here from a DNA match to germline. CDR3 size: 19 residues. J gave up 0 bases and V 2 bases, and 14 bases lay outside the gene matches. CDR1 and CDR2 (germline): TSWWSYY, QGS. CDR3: CALGEGHKLGVGHTDKLIF. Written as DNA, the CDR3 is TGTGCTCTTGGGGAAGGCCACAAACTGGGGGTGGGGCACACCGATAAACTCATCTTT.

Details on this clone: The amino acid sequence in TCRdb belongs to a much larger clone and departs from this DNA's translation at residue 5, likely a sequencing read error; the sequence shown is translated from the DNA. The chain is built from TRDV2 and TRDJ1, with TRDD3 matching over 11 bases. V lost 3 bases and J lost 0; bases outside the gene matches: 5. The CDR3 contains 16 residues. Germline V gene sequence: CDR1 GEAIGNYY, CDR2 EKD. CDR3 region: CACDALLGDNTDKLIF. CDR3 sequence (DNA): TGTGCCTGTGACGCGCTACTGGGGGATAACACCGATAAACTCATCTTT.

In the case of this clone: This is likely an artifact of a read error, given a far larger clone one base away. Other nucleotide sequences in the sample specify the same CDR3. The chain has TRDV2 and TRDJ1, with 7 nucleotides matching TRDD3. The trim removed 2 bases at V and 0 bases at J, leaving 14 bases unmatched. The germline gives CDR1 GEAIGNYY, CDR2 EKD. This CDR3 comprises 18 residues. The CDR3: CACDIIRTGVPYTDKLIF. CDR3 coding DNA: TGTGCCTGTGACATAATACGTACTGGGGTTCCGTACACCGATAAACTCATCTTT.

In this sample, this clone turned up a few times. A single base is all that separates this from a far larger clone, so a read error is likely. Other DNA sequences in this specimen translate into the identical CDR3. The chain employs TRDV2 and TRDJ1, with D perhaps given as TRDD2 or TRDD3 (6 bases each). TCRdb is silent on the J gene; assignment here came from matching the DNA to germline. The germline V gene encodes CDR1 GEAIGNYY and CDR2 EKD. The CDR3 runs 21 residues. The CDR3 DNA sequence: TGTGCCTGTGACCTCCCTTCCCTCCCCCTGGGGATGGGGAGGTACACCGACAAACTCATCTTT. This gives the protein CACDLPSLPLGMGRYTDKLIF.

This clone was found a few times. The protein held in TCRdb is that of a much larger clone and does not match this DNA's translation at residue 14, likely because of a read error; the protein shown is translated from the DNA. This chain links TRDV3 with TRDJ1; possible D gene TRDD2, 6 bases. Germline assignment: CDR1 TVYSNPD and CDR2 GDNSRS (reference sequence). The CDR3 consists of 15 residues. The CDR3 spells CASSFAGKNTDKLTF. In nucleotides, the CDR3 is TGTGCCTCTTCCTTCGCGGGGAAAAACACCGATAAACTCACCTTT.

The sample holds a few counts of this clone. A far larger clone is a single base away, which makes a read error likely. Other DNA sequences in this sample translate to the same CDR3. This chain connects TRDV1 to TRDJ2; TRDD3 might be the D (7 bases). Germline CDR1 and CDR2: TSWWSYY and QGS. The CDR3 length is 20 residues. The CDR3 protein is CALGLPPLPGIWSLTAQLFF. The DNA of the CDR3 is TGTGCCCTTGGGCTCCCCCCCCTTCCGGGGATATGGAGCCTTACAGCACAACTCTTCTTT.

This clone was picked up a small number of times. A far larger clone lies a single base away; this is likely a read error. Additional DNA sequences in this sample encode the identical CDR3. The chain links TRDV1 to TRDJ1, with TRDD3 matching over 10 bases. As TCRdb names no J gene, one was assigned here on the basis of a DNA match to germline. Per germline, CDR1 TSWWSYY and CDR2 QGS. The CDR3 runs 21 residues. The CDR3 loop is CALGEPPFPSIGGYGADKLIF. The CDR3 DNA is TGTGCTCTTGGGGAACCCCCCTTCCCCTCAATCGGGGGATACGGGGCCGACAAACTCATCTTT.

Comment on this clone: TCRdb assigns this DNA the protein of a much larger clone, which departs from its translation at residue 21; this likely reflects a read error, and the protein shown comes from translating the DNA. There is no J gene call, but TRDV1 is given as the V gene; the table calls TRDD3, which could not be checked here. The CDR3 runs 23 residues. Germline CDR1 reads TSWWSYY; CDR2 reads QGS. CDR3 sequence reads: CALGEQPCTGGYADVLYTDKHIF. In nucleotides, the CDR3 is TGTGCTCTTGGGGAACAGCCTTGTACTGGGGGATACGCTGATGTGCTGTACACCGATAAACACATCTTT.

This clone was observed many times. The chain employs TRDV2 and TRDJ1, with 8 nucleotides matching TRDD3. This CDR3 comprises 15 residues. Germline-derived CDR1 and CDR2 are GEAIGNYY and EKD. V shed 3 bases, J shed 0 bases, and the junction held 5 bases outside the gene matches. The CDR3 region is CACDLLGGDTDKLIF. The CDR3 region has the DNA TGTGCCTGTGACCTACTGGGGGGCGACACCGATAAACTCATCTTT.

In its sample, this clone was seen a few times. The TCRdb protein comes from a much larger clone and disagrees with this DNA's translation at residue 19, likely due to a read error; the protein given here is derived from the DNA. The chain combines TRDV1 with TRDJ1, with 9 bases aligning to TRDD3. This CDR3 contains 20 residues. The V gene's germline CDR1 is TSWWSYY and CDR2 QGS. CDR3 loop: CALGEGAPLRPGDTVDKLTF. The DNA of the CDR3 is TGTGCTCTTGGGGAAGGAGCGCCTTTACGTCCGGGGGATACAGTCGATAAACTCACCTTT.

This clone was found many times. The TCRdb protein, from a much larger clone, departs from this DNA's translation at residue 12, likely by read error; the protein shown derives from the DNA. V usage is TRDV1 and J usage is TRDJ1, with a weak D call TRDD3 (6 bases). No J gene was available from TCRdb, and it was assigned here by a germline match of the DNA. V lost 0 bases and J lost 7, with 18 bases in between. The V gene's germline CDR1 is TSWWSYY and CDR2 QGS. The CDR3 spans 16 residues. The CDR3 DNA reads TGTGCTCTTGGGGAACTAGGACACCGGGGGAGCGGTAAACTCATCTTT. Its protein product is CALGELGHRGSGKLIF.

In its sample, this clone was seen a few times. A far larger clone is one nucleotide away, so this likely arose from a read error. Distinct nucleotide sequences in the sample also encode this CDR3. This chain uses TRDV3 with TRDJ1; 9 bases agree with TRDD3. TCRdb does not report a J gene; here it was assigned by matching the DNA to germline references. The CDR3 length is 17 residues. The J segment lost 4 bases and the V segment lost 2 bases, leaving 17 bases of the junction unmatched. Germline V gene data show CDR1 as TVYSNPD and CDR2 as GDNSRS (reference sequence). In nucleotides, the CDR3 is TGTGCCTTTGATACTGGGGGAAGTATCTCCCGTATCGATAAACTCATCTTT. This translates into CAFDTGGSISRIDKLIF.

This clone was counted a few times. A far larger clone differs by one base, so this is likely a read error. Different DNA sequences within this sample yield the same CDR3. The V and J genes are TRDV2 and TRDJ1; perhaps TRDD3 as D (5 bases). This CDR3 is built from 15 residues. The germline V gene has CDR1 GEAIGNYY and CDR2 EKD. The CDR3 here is CACDTILGITDKLIF. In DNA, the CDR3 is TGCGCCTGTGACACGATACTTGGAATCACCGATAAACTCATCTTT.

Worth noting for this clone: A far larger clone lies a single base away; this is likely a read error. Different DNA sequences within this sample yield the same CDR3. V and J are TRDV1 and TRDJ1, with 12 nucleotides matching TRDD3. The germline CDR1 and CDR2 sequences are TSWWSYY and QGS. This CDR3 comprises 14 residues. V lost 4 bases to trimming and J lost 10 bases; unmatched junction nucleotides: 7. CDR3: CALGGLLGDTGLIF. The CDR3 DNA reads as TGTGCTCTTGGGGGCTTACTGGGGGATACCGGACTCATCTTT.